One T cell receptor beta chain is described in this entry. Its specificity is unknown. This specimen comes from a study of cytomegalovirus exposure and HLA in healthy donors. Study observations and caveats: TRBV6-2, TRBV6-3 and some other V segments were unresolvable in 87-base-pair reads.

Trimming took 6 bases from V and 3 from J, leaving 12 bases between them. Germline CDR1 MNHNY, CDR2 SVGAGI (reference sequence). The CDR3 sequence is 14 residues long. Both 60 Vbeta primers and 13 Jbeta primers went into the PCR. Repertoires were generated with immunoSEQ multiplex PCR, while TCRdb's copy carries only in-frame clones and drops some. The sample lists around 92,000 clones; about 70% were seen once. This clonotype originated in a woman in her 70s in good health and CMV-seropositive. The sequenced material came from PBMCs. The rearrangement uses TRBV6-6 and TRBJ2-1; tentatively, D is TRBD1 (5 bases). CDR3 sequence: CASRQGNGYNEQFF. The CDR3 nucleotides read TGTGCCAGCAGGCAGGGTAATGGCTACAATGAGCAGTTCTTC.